One and the same sample provided the 32 T cell receptor beta chains below, sequenced in a study of control samples from healthy donors and cancer patients. Sequenced by immunoSEQ multiplex PCR; TCRdb stores in-frame clones only, minus some. The data show roughly 100,000 clones, approximately 83% seen once. Sequencing used blood. The receptors originated from a woman in her fifties or sixties in good health.

In this sample, this clone turned up a few times. The V and J genes are TRBV6-6 and TRBJ2-3, with D perhaps being TRBD1 or TRBD2 (5 bases each). With 6 bases removed from V and 2 bases from J, the gap between germline ends came to 9 bases. Germline V gene sequence: CDR1 MNHNY, CDR2 SVGAGI (reference sequence). This CDR3 contains 13 residues. The CDR3 reads CASRSGPTDTQYF. For the CDR3, the DNA is TGTGCCAGCAGGTCGGGGCCCACAGATACGCAGTATTTT.

This clone was observed once. The V and J genes are TRBV6-5 and TRBJ2-3; D unclear. CDR1 and CDR2 (germline): MNHEY, SVGAGI. The length of the CDR3 is 15 residues. Trimming cost V 0 bases and J 0 bases, with 7 bases left between them. DNA for the CDR3: TGTGCCAGCAGTTACTCACTGTCTAGCACAGATACGCAGTATTTT. Residues: CASSYSLSSTDTQYF.

The CDR3: CASSQGTGKAFF. CDR3 DNA sequence: TGTGCCAGCAGTCAAGGGACAGGGAAGGCTTTCTTT. The chain uses TRBV6-2 or TRBV6-3 and TRBJ1-1; 9 nucleotides agree with TRBD1. Germline lookup yields CDR1 MNHEY and CDR2 SVGEGT. The length of the CDR3 is 12 residues. J lost 11 bases, V lost 5 bases, and 6 bases had no gene match.

The chain couples TRBV7-9 to TRBJ1-1; 9 bases are shared with TRBD1. V lost 10 bases, J lost 3 bases, and 6 bases stayed unmatched. This CDR3 spans 13 amino acids. CDR1 is SEHNR, CDR2 FQNEAQ, per germline (reference sequence). CDR3 region: CAIPDRGDTEAFF. The CDR3 DNA reads TGTGCCATCCCGGACAGGGGAGACACTGAAGCTTTCTTT.

The chain combines TRBV7-6 with TRBJ2-3; the match to TRBD2 covers 10 bases. Trimming cost V 4 bases and J 2 bases; bases outside gene matches: 3. CDR1 is SGHVS, CDR2 FNYEAQ, per germline. CDR3 length equals 15 residues. CDR3 in amino acids: CASSYSGGITDTQYF. The CDR3 nucleotides read TGTGCCAGCAGCTATAGCGGGGGGATCACAGATACGCAGTATTTT. Variable domain in full (rest from reference TRBV7-6 and TRBJ2-3): GAGVSQSPRYKVTKRGQDVALRCDPISGHVSLYWYRQALGQGPEFLTYFNYEAQQDKSGLPNDRFSAERPEGSISTLTIQRTEQRDSAMYRCASSYSGGITDTQYFGPGTRLTVL.

The chain has TRBV5-6 and TRBJ2-7; D gene ambiguous. Trimming left V 7 bases short and J 5 bases short, with 19 bases between. The CDR3 runs to 14 residues. Germline V gives CDR1 SGHDT, CDR2 YYEEEE. The CDR3, as DNA: TGTGCCAGCTCAAGAAAATCGGCATGGGACGAGCAGTACTTC. It codes for CASSRKSAWDEQYF.

This clone was seen a single time. The chain uses TRBV12-3 or TRBV12-4 and TRBJ2-7; 7 bases are a match to TRBD2. V was pared by 6 bases and J by 5 bases, with 1 base of the junction left unmatched. The CDR3 loop spans 11 amino acids. DNA of the CDR3: TGTGCCAGCAGGCTAGCGGACGAGCAGTACTTC. This codes for CASRLADEQYF.

The chain recombines TRBV7-2 with TRBJ1-6; no reliable D call. CDR3 length: 16 residues. Germline V gene sequence: CDR1 SGHTA, CDR2 FQGNSA. V was trimmed by 2 bases and J by 5 bases, leaving 13 bases between them. This CDR3 reads CASSLTPALNNSPLHF. The CDR3 coding sequence is TGTGCCAGCAGCTTAACACCAGCCTTAAATAATTCACCCCTCCACTTT.

The V gene is TRBV9, the J gene TRBJ1-4; 9 positions match TRBD1. J gave up 7 bases and V 0 bases, and 4 bases lay outside the gene matches. This CDR3 spans 15 amino acids. Germline loops: CDR1 SGDLS, CDR2 YYNGEE. The CDR3 DNA is TGTGCCAGCAGCGTAGGTGGGACAGGGCGTGAAAAACTGTTTTTT. This translates into CASSVGGTGREKLFF.

J is TRBJ2-5 and V is TRBV5-4; TRBD1 matches 9 bases. Germline trimming cut 0 bases from V and 4 bases from J; bases unmatched to any gene: 1. The germline CDR1 and CDR2 sequences are SGHNT and YYREEE (reference sequence). This CDR3 is 14 amino acids long. The CDR3 region is CASSLGTGAETQYF. Here the CDR3 DNA reads TGTGCCAGCAGCTTGGGGACAGGGGCAGAGACCCAGTACTTC.

The chain has TRBV5-1 and TRBJ2-2; D ambiguous. V was pared by 6 bases and J by 1 base, with 10 bases between. This CDR3 is 14 amino acids long. CDR1 is SGHRS and CDR2 is YFSETQ in the germline V gene. The CDR3 bases are TGCGCCAGCAAACCCCGACAGAACACCGGGGAGCTGTTTTTT. This gives the protein CASKPRQNTGELFF.

This chain joins TRBV27 and TRBJ1-6; D may be TRBD1 (6 bases). V gave up 3 bases and J gave up 0 bases, with 12 bases separating them. Germline V gene lookup returns CDR1 MNHEY and CDR2 SMNVEV (reference sequence). The CDR3 is 17 amino acids. The CDR3 DNA is TGTGCCAGCAGTTTTGGGGACACCCTCTCCTATAATTCACCCCTCCACTTT. It yields the protein CASSFGDTLSYNSPLHF.

This CDR3 reads CASKRQGAGRYEQFF. The CDR3 bases are TGTGCCAGTAAGAGACAGGGGGCTGGACGGTATGAGCAGTTCTTC. The V call is TRBV7-2, the J call TRBJ2-1, with 10 bases lining up with TRBD1. In germline, CDR1 is SGHTA, CDR2 FQGNSA. The CDR3 loop spans 15 amino acids. The junction had 13 bases not matched to a gene; V was cut back by 9 bases and J by 8 bases.

This clone was seen just once. This chain joins TRBV7-8 and TRBJ2-5; D might be TRBD2 (5 bases). V dropped 8 bases and J dropped 2 bases, with 15 bases sitting between them. This CDR3 spans 14 amino acids. The V gene's germline CDR1 is SGHVS and CDR2 FQNEAQ. In nucleotides, the CDR3 is TGTGCCAGCGGTCTTTCGAGCGGACAAGAGACCCAGTACTTC. Encoded protein: CASGLSSGQETQYF. The full variable domain, rest sourced from reference TRBV7-8 and TRBJ2-5, is GAGVSQSPRYKVAKRGQDVALRCDPISGHVSLFWYQQALGQGPEFLTYFQNEAQLDKSGLPSDRFFAERPEGSVSTLKIQRTQQEDSAVYLCASGLSSGQETQYFGPGTRLLVL.

This clone was seen more than once but under ten times. V gene TRBV4-1 combines with J gene TRBJ2-7; weak D call: TRBD1 (5 bases). CDR1 MGHRA and CDR2 YSYEKL come from the germline V gene. V was pared by 1 base and J by 1 base, with 8 bases between. This CDR3 region has 14 residues. CDR3 loop: CASSQGTSSYEQYF. The CDR3 DNA reads as TGCGCCAGCAGCCAAGGGACATCGTCCTACGAGCAGTACTTC.

The chain combines TRBV7-2 with TRBJ1-1; D is undetermined. Germline loops: CDR1 SGHTA, CDR2 FQGNSA. Trimming shortened V by 7 bases and J by 3 bases, and 12 bases separated the two germline ends. This CDR3 is 13 amino acids long. The CDR3 bases are TGTGCCAGCAAGGCCGGCGGGTACACTGAAGCTTTCTTT. This codes for CASKAGGYTEAFF.

The chain uses TRBV19 and TRBJ2-6, with 7 bases identical to TRBD1. V lost 6 bases to trimming and J lost 4 bases; unmatched junction nucleotides: 6. CDR1 is LNHDA, CDR2 SQIVND, per germline (reference sequence). This CDR3 contains 15 residues. CDR3: CASRADRVGANVLTF. The CDR3 region has the DNA TGTGCCAGTAGGGCCGACAGGGTCGGGGCCAACGTCCTGACTTTC.

The V gene is TRBV24-1, the J gene TRBJ2-2; D is perhaps TRBD2 (7 bases). The germline V gene encodes CDR1 KGHDR and CDR2 SFDVKD. V shed 0 bases and J shed 4 bases, with 11 bases lying between them. The CDR3 is 16 amino acids. The CDR3: CATSDLRGASTGELFF. CDR3 nucleotide sequence: TGTGCCACCAGTGATTTGCGGGGGGCGAGCACCGGGGAGCTGTTTTTT.

The chain couples TRBV2 to TRBJ1-1; D is unclear. The CDR3 covers 13 residues. V was trimmed by 4 bases and J by 2 bases, leaving 8 bases between them. Germline values: CDR1 SNHLY, CDR2 FYNNEI. The CDR3 region is CASSVDLNTEAFF. As DNA, the CDR3 is TGTGCCAGCAGTGTGGATCTAAACACTGAAGCTTTCTTT.

The rearrangement links TRBV21-1 to TRBJ2-7; the table's D call, TRBD2, was not checked against the DNA. TRBV21-1 is classified as a pseudogene. This CDR3 has 15 residues. The CDR3 DNA reads as TGTGCCAGCAGCAAACCGGGGAGGGAGACCTACGAGCAGTACTTC. Its protein product is CASSKPGRETYEQYF.

CDR3 region: CASSIQSGGNTEAFF. DNA of the CDR3: TGTGCCAGCAGTATCCAGTCAGGAGGGAACACTGAAGCTTTCTTT. The chain recombines TRBV27 with TRBJ1-1; the D is unclear. The CDR3 runs to 15 residues. Germline V gives CDR1 MNHEY, CDR2 SMNVEV (reference sequence). V lost 5 bases and J lost 1, with 14 bases in between.

This clone occurred many times. The chain uses TRBV11-2 and TRBJ1-6; D possibly corresponds to TRBD1 (6 bases). V lost 0 bases and J lost 9, with 6 bases in between. Germline V gene data show CDR1 as SGHAT and CDR2 as FQNNGV. The CDR3 spans 13 residues. CDR3 coding DNA: TGTGCCAGCAGCTTAGAGACAGGTTCACCCCTCCACTTT. The encoded protein is CASSLETGSPLHF.

The chain is built from TRBV4-1 and TRBJ1-6; D possibly corresponds to TRBD1 (5 bases). Trimming stripped 0 bases from V and 4 bases from J, with 7 bases between. The CDR3 consists of 15 residues. CDR1 is MGHRA, CDR2 YSYEKL, per germline. In DNA, the CDR3 is TGCGCCAGCAGCCAAGATCAGGGTTATAATTCACCCCTCCACTTT. Its translation is CASSQDQGYNSPLHF.

The V call is TRBV7-9, the J call TRBJ2-5, with a weak D call TRBD2 (7 bases). The CDR3 is made up of 16 amino acids. CDR1 is SEHNR and CDR2 is FQNEAQ in the germline V gene (reference sequence). Trimming removed 7 bases from V and 3 bases from J, with 21 bases in between. The CDR3 DNA reads TGTGCCAGCAATTTGGGAGGGGGACATGCTGAAGAGACCCAGTACTTC. This gives the protein CASNLGGGHAEETQYF.

The chain recombines TRBV5-8 with TRBJ2-7; TRBD1 matches at 8 bases. V was pared by 0 bases and J by 3 bases, with 5 bases of the junction left unmatched. The V gene's germline CDR1 is SGHTS and CDR2 YDEGEE. This CDR3 contains 15 residues. The CDR3 region is CASSLVGTGIYEQYF. The CDR3 DNA reads TGTGCCAGCAGCTTGGTTGGGACAGGAATCTACGAGCAGTACTTC.

The chain is built from TRBV28 and TRBJ1-4, with 7 bases matching TRBD1. This CDR3 is built from 13 residues. The germline V gene has CDR1 MDHEN and CDR2 SYDVKM. After removal of 6 bases from V and 8 bases from J, the junction contained 6 bases not matched to a gene. In DNA, the CDR3 is TGTGCCAGCAGCGAGGGGGCCAAGGAAAAACTGTTTTTT. It codes for CASSEGAKEKLFF.

This chain joins TRBV4-1 and TRBJ2-4; TRBD2 is a possible D gene (7 bases). CDR3 length: 14 residues. Germline V lookup: CDR1 MGHRA, CDR2 YSYEKL. Trimming stripped 2 bases from V and 8 bases from J, with 13 bases between. The CDR3 DNA sequence: TGCGCCAGCAGCCAACGGGGGGCCGAGGACATTCAGTACTTC. Its translation: CASSQRGAEDIQYF.

The chain joins TRBV7-9 to TRBJ2-5, with no clear D. This CDR3 has 15 residues. Germline CDR1 reads SEHNR; CDR2 reads FQNEAQ (reference sequence). The V end lost 0 bases, the J end lost 4 bases, and 12 bases lay between the germline ends. The CDR3 nucleotides are TGTGCCAGCAGCTTAGCGGCGGTAGGCCGAGAGACCCAGTACTTC. This encodes CASSLAAVGRETQYF. The whole variable domain, filled in from reference TRBV7-9 and TRBJ2-5, reads DTGVSQNPRHKITKRGQNVTFRCDPISEHNRLYWYRQTLGQGPEFLTYFQNEAQLEKSRLLSDRFSAERPKGSFSTLEIQRTEQGDSAMYLCASSLAAVGRETQYFGPGTRLLVL.

The chain is built from TRBV6-2 or TRBV6-3 and TRBJ2-1, with D possibly TRBD2 on 6 matching bases. This CDR3 is 16 amino acids long. The V and J ends lost 5 bases and 6 bases respectively, with 20 bases between them. Germline V gene data show CDR1 as MNHEY and CDR2 as SVGEGT. The CDR3 is CASSPTGTGSLNEQFF. The CDR3 DNA reads TGTGCCAGCAGTCCGACCGGGACTGGCTCACTCAATGAGCAGTTCTTC.

The chain links TRBV21-1 to TRBJ2-7; TRBD2, as called in the table, went unchecked against the DNA. TRBV21-1 is given as a pseudogene. This CDR3 contains 16 residues. The DNA of the CDR3 is TGTGCCAGCAGCAAAGGGGAAGCGGGAGGTCCCCACGAGCAGTACTTC. It specifies CASSKGEAGGPHEQYF.

This chain uses TRBV3-1 (or the pseudogene TRBV3-2) with TRBJ1-2; TRBD1 aligns across 7 bases. V dropped 5 bases and J dropped 7; count of bases not matched to a gene: 4. There are 12 residues in the CDR3. Germline V lookup: CDR1 LGHDT, CDR2 YNNKEL (reference sequence). CDR3 DNA: TGTGCCAGCAGCTTTACAGGGGCTGGCTACACCTTC. Translating gives CASSFTGAGYTF.

The chain is built from TRBV3-1 (or the pseudogene TRBV3-2) and TRBJ2-2, with D uncertain. Germline V lookup: CDR1 LGHDT, CDR2 YNNKEL (reference sequence). V gave up 4 bases and J gave up 6 bases, with 15 bases separating them. This CDR3 is built from 15 residues. CDR3 coding DNA: TGTGCCAGCAGCCCGCGAGAGAATACGGCCGGGGAGCTGTTTTTT. Translated: CASSPRENTAGELFF.